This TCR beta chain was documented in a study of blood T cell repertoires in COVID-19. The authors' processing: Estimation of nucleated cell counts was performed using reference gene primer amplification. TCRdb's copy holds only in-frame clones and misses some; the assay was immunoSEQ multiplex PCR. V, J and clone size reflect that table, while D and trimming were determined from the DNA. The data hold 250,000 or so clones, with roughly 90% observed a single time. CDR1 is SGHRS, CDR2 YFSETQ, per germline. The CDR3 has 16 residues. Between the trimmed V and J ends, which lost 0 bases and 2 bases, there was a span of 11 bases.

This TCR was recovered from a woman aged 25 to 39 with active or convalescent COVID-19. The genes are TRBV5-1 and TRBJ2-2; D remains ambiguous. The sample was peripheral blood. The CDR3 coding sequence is TGCGCCAGCAGCTTGGCCTTTAGCAGAAACACCGGGGAGCTGTTTTTT. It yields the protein CASSLAFSRNTGELFF. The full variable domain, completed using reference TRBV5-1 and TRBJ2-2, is KAGVTQTPRYLIKTRGQQVTLSCSPISGHRSVSWYQQTPGQGLQFLFEYFSETQRNKGNFPGRFSGRQFSNSRSEMNVSTLELGDSALYLCASSLAFSRNTGELFFGEGSRLTVL.